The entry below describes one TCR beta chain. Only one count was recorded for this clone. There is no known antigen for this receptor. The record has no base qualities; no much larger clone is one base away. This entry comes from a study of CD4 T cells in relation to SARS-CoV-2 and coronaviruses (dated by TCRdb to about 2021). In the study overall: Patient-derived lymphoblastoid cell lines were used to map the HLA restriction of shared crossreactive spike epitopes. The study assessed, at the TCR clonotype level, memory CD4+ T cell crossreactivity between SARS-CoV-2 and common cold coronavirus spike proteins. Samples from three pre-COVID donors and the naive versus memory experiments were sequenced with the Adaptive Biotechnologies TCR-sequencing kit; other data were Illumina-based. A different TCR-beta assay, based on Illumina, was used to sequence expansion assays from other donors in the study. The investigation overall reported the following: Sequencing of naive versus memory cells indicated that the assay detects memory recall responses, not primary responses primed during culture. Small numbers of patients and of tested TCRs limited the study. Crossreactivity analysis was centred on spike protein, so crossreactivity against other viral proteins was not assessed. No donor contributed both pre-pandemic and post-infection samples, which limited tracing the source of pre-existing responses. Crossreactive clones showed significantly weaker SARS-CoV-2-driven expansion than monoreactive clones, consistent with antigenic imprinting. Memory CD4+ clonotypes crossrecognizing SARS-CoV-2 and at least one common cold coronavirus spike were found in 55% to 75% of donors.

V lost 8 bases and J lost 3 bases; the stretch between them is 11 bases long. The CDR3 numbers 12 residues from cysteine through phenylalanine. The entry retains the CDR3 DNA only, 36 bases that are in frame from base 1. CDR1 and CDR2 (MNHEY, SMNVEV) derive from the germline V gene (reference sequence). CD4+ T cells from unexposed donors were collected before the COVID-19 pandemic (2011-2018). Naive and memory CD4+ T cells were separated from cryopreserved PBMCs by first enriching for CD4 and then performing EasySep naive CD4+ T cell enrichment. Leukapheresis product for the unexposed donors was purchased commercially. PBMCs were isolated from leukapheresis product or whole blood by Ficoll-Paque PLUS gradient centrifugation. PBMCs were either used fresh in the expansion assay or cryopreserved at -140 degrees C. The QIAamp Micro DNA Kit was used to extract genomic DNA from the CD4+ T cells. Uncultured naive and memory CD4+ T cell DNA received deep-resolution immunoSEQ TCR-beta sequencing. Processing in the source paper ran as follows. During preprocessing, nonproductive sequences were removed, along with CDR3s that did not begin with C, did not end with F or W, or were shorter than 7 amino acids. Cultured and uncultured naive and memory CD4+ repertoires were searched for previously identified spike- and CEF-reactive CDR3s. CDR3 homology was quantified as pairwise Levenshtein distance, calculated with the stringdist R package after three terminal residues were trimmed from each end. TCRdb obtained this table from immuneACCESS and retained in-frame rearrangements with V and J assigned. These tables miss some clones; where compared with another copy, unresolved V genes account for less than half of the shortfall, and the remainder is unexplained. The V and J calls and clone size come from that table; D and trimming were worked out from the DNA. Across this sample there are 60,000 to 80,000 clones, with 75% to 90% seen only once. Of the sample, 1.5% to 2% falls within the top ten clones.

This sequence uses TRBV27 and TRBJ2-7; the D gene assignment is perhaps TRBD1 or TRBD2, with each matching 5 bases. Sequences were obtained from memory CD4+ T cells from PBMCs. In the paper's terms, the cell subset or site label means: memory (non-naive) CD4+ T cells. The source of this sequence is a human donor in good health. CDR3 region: CASRDAGYEQYF. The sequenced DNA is TGTGCCAGCCGGGACGCAGGCTACGAGCAGTACTTC.